Below, 8 T cell receptor beta chains from the same sample are listed, as sequenced in a study of shared clonotypes between healthy human individuals. The naive CD8 fraction comprised CD45RO-negative cells positively selected for CCR7 and excluded terminally differentiated effector memory CD45RA+ cells. Using immunoSEQ multiplex PCR, the repertoire was profiled, and TCRdb retains in-frame clones only, with some absent. The table includes roughly 550,000 clones, around 95% detected once. Sequencing was performed on naive CD8+ T cells sorted from blood. All receptors derive from a young woman in good health.

The V call is TRBV7-6, the J call TRBJ2-5, with TRBD2 matching 7 bases. This CDR3 contains 13 residues. Germline-derived CDR1 and CDR2 are SGHVS and FNYEAQ. V lost 6 bases and J lost 4; bases outside the gene matches: 5. The CDR3, as DNA: TGTGCCAGCAGTCCAGCGGGACGAGAGACCCAGTACTTC. This codes for CASSPAGRETQYF. Combining the CDR3 with reference TRBV7-6 and TRBJ2-5 gives the whole variable domain GAGVSQSPRYKVTKRGQDVALRCDPISGHVSLYWYRQALGQGPEFLTYFNYEAQQDKSGLPNDRFSAERPEGSISTLTIQRTEQRDSAMYRCASSPAGRETQYFGPGTRLLVL.

The chain uses TRBV27 and TRBJ2-7, with unresolved D. The length of the CDR3 is 15 residues. CDR1 and CDR2 (germline): MNHEY, SMNVEV (reference sequence). V was clipped by 4 bases and J by 0 bases, with 13 bases between them. CDR3 sequence reads: CASSSTPASSYEQYF. CDR3 sequence (DNA): TGTGCCAGCAGTTCGACCCCGGCGAGCTCCTACGAGCAGTACTTC.

With regard to this clone: Other DNA sequences in this specimen translate into the identical CDR3. This rearrangement joins TRBV6-5 to TRBJ1-1; no reliable D call. The V gene's germline CDR1 is MNHEY and CDR2 SVGAGI. CDR3 size: 11 residues. V gave up 2 bases and J gave up 4 bases, with 2 bases separating them. The CDR3 loop is CASSYGTEAFF. DNA of the CDR3: TGTGCCAGCAGTTACGGCACTGAAGCTTTCTTT.

The rearrangement links TRBV27 to TRBJ2-7; the D call may be TRBD1 or TRBD2 (5 bases each). Germline CDR1 is MNHEY and CDR2 is SMNVEV (reference sequence). Between the trimmed V and J ends, which lost 6 bases and 4 bases, there was a span of 22 bases. The CDR3 is 16 residues long. CDR3 bases: TGTGCCAGCAGCTTTATGAATACTAGGGGTCAGTACGAGCAGTACTTC. Translated, it gives CASSFMNTRGQYEQYF.

V and J are TRBV2 and TRBJ2-3; D gene ambiguous. Germline V gives CDR1 SNHLY, CDR2 FYNNEI. V was pared by 6 bases and J by 5 bases, with 12 bases between. The CDR3 sequence is 13 residues long. CDR3 DNA: TGTGCCAGCAGGCCTAATACCAGAGATACGCAGTATTTT. Amino acid sequence: CASRPNTRDTQYF.

The rearrangement links TRBV7-2 to TRBJ2-3, with D uncertain. Germline loops: CDR1 SGHTA, CDR2 FQGNSA. V was pared by 0 bases and J by 0 bases, with 10 bases between. The CDR3 runs to 16 residues. In nucleotides, the CDR3 is TGTGCCAGCAGCTTAGCCCTACTATCTAGCACAGATACGCAGTATTTT. This translates into CASSLALLSSTDTQYF.

This chain links TRBV19 with TRBJ2-7; D perhaps matches TRBD2 (7 bases). Germline CDR1 LNHDA, CDR2 SQIVND (reference sequence). V gave up 10 bases and J gave up 1 base, with 20 bases separating them. The CDR3 contains 15 residues. The CDR3 coding sequence is TGTGCCACGAGTTGGGGGGCTAGCGGTTCCTACGAGCAGTACTTC. This codes for CATSWGASGSYEQYF.

This clone was counted a single time. The chain recombines TRBV27 with TRBJ2-5; D uncertain. The tail of the sequence fits TRBJ2-7 better, so the J call may be wrong. The CDR3 runs 13 residues. The germline CDR1 and CDR2 sequences are MNHEY and SMNVEV (reference sequence). The CDR3, as DNA: TGTGCCAGCAGTTTATCCGTAGCAAACGAGCAGTACTTC. Amino acid sequence: CASSLSVANEQYF.